The clone carrying this T cell receptor beta chain was seen just once. Its matching antigen is unknown. The data were taken from a study of cytomegalovirus exposure and HLA in healthy donors. Turning to the study itself: It was reported in a later analysis that the 90 to 150 validation repertoires used the same platform as the approximately 600 first-cohort repertoires. Study findings and constraints: The listing of approximately 160 TCR beta chains classed them as cytomegalovirus-associated.

The method was immunoSEQ multiplex PCR; TCRdb's version includes in-frame clones alone and lacks a portion of them. The sample carries around 170,000 clones, 85% recorded once. The receptor was isolated from a man aged 18 to 30 in good health and CMV-seropositive. Input material: PBMCs.

The CDR3 DNA reads as TGCGCCAGCAGCTTGGCCGGAGGCAGGGGGCGCCTGAATACGCAGTATTTT. It translates to CASSLAGGRGRLNTQYF. V is TRBV5-1 and J is TRBJ2-3; 8 bases match TRBD1. Germline lookup yields CDR1 SGHRS and CDR2 YFSETQ. This CDR3 contains 17 residues. The trim removed 0 bases at V and 7 bases at J, leaving 13 bases unmatched.